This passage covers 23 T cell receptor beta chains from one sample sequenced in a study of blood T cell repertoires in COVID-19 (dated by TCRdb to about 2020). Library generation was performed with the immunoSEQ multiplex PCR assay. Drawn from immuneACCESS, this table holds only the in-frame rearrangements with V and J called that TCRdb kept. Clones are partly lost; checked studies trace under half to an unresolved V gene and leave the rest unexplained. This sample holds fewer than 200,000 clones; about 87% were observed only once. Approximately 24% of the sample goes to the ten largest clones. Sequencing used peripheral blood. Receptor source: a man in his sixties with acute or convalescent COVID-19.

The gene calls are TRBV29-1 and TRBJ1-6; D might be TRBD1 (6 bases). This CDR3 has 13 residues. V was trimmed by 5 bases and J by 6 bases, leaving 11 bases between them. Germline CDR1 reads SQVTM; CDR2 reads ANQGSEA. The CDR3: CSVRGSGNSPLHF. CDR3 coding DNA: TGCAGCGTTAGGGGGTCGGGTAATTCACCCCTCCACTTT.

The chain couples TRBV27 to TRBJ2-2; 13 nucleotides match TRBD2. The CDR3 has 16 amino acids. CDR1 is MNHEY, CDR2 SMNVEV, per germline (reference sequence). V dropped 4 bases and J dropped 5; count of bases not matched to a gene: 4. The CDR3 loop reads CASSSLAGGRTGELFF. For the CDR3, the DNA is TGTGCCAGCAGTTCACTAGCGGGAGGGCGAACCGGGGAGCTGTTTTTT.

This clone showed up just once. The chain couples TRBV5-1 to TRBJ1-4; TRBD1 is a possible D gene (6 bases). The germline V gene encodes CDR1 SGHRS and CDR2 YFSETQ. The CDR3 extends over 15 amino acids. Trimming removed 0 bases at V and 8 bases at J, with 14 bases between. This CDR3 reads CASSLDGGIYEKLFF. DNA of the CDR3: TGCGCCAGCAGCTTGGATGGGGGCATTTACGAAAAACTGTTTTTT. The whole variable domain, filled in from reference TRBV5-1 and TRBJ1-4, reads KAGVTQTPRYLIKTRGQQVTLSCSPISGHRSVSWYQQTPGQGLQFLFEYFSETQRNKGNFPGRFSGRQFSNSRSEMNVSTLELGDSALYLCASSLDGGIYEKLFFGSGTQLSVL.

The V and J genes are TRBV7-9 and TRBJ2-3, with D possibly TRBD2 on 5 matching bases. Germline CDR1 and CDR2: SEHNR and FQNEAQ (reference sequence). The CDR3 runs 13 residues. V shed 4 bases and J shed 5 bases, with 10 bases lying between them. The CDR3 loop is CASSSLAGDTQYF. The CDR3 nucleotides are TGTGCCAGCAGCTCGCTGGCGGGAGATACGCAGTATTTT.

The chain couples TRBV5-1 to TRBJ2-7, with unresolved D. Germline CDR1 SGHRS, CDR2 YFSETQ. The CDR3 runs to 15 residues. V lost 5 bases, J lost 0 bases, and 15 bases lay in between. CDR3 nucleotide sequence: TGCGCCAGCAGGAGAGCCTCCGCCGGCTCCTACGAGCAGTACTTC. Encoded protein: CASRRASAGSYEQYF.

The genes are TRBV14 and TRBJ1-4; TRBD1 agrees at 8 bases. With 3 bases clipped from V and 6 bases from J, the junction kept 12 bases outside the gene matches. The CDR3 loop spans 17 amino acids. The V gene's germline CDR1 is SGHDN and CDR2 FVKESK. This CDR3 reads CASSQRRGQGFYEKLFF. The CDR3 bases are TGTGCCAGCAGCCAGCGTCGCGGACAGGGCTTTTATGAAAAACTGTTTTTT.

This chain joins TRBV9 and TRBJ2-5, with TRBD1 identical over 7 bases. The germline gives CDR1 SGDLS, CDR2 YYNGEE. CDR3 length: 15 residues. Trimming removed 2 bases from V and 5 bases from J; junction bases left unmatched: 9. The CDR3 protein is CASSVLDRPAETQYF. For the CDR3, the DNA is TGTGCCAGCAGCGTGCTGGACAGGCCGGCGGAGACCCAGTACTTC.

The CDR3 protein is CASSGGPGTGVYEQYV. The CDR3 nucleotides read TGTGCCAGCAGCGGGGGACCGGGGACAGGGGTCTACGAGCAGTACGTC. This rearrangement joins TRBV7-9 to TRBJ2-7, with 10 bases matching TRBD1. Trimming cost V 5 bases and J 3 bases; bases outside gene matches: 10. The CDR3 sequence is 16 residues long. Germline V gene sequence: CDR1 SEHNR, CDR2 FQNEAQ (reference sequence).

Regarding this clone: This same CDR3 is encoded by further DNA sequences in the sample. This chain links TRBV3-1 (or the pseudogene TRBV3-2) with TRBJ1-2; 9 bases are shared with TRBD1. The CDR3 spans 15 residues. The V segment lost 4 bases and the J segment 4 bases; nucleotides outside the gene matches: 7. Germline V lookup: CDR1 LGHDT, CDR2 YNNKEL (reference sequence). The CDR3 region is CASSPRTGEAYGYTF. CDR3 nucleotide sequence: TGTGCCAGCAGCCCCCGGACAGGGGAGGCCTATGGCTACACCTTC.

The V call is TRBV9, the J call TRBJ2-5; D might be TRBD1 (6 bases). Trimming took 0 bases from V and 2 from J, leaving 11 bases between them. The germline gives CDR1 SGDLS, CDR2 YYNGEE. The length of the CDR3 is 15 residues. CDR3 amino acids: CASSVGPGTQETQYF. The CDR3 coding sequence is TGTGCCAGCAGCGTAGGCCCCGGGACACAAGAGACCCAGTACTTC.

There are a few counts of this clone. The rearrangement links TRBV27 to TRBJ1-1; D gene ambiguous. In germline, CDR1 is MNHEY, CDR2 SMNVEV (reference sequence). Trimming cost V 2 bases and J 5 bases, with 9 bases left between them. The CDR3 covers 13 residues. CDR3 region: CASSLIRGTEAFF. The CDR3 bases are TGTGCCAGCAGTTTAATCCGGGGAACTGAAGCTTTCTTT.

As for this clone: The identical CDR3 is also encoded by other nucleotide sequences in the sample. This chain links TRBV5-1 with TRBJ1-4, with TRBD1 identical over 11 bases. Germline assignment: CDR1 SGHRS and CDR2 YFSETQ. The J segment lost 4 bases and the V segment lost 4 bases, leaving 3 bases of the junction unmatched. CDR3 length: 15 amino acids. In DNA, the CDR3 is TGCGCCAGCAGCCCCGGGACAGGGGGTAATGAAAAACTGTTTTTT. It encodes CASSPGTGGNEKLFF.

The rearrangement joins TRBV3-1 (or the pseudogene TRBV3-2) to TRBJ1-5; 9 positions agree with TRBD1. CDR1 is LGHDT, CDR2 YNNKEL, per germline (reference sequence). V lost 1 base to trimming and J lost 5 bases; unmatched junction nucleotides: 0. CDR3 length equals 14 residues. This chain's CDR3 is CASSQGTGDQPQHF. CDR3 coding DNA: TGTGCCAGCAGCCAAGGGACAGGGGATCAGCCCCAGCATTTT.

In DNA form, the CDR3 reads TGTGCCAGCAGCTTAGAGGGACAAGAGACCCAGTACTTC. This encodes CASSLEGQETQYF. The chain links TRBV5-5 to TRBJ2-5, with TRBD2 as a possible D gene (5 bases). The germline gives CDR1 SGHKS, CDR2 YYEKEE (reference sequence). The CDR3 contains 13 residues. Trimming took 2 bases from V and 2 from J, leaving 7 bases between them.

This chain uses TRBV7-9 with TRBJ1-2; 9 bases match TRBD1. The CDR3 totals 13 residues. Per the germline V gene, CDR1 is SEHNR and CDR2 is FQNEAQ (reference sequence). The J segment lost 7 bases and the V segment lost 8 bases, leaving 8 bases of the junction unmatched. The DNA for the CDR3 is TGTGCCAGCTCGGGGACAGGGATATCTGGCTACACCTTC. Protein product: CASSGTGISGYTF.

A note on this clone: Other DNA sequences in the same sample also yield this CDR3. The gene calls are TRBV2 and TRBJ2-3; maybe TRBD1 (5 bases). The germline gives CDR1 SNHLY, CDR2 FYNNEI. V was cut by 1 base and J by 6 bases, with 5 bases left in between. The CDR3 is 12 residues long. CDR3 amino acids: CASSEEGDTQYF. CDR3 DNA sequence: TGTGCCAGCAGTGAAGAGGGGGATACGCAGTATTTT.

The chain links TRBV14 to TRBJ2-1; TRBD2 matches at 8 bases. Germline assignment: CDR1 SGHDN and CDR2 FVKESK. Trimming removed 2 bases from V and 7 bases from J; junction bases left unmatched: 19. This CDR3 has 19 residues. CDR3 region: CASSQRGLSGRGVSNEQFF. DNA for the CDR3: TGTGCCAGCAGCCAAAGAGGGTTAAGCGGGAGAGGGGTTTCAAATGAGCAGTTCTTC.

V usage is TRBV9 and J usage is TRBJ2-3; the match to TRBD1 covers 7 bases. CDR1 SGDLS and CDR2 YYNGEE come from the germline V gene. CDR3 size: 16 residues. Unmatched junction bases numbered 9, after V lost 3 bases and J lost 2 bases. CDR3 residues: CASSGRAGTVTDTQYF. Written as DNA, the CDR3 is TGTGCCAGCAGCGGCCGCGCCGGGACAGTCACAGATACGCAGTATTTT. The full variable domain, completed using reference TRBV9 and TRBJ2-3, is DSGVTQTPKHLITATGQRVTLRCSPRSGDLSVYWYQQSLDQGLQFLIQYYNGEERAKGNILERFSAQQFPDLHSELNLSSLELGDSALYFCASSGRAGTVTDTQYFGPGTRLTVL.

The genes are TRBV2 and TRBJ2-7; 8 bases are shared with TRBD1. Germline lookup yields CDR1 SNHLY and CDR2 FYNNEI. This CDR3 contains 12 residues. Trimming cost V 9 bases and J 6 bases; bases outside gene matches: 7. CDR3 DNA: TGTGCCAGTCCAGGGGGCCGGGGCGAGCAGTACTTC. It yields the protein CASPGGRGEQYF. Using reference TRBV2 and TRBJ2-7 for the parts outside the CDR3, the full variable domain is EPEVTQTPSHQVTQMGQEVILRCVPISNHLYFYWYRQILGQKVEFLVSFYNNEISEKSEIFDDQFSVERPDGSNFTLKIRSTKLEDSAMYFCASPGGRGEQYFGPGTRLTVT.

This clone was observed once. As DNA, the CDR3 is TGTGCCAGCGGGGTGCGGGGAGATAATTCACCCCTCCACTTT. This translates into CASGVRGDNSPLHF. The chain employs TRBV6-5 and TRBJ1-6, with D hard to call. From germline, CDR1 is MNHEY and CDR2 SVGAGI. V lost 8 bases and J 5 bases, leaving 13 bases between the germline ends. The CDR3 is 14 residues long.

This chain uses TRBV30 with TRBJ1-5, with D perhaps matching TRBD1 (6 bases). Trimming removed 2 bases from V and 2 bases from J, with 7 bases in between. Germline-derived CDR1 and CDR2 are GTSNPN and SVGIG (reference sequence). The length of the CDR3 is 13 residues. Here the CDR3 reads CAWSQGRNQPQHF. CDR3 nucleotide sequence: TGTGCCTGGAGTCAGGGGCGCAATCAGCCCCAGCATTTT.

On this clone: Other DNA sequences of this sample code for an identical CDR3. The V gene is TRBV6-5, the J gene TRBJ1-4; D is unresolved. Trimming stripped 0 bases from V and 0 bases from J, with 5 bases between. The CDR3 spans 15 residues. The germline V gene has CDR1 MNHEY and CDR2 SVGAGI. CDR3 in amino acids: CASSYSSATNEKLFF. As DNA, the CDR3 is TGTGCCAGCAGTTACTCCTCCGCAACTAATGAAAAACTGTTTTTT.

The CDR3 sequence: CASSLLGGVGETQYF. The CDR3 DNA reads as TGTGCCAGCAGCTTATTAGGGGGAGTCGGGGAGACCCAGTACTTC. This rearrangement joins TRBV7-3 to TRBJ2-5; tentatively, D is TRBD1 (6 bases). V dropped 2 bases and J dropped 5 bases, with 15 bases sitting between them. CDR3 size: 15 residues. CDR1 and CDR2 (germline): SGHTA, FQGTGA. The full variable domain, with the rest looked up from reference TRBV7-3 and TRBJ2-5, is GAGVSQTPSNKVTEKGKYVELRCDPISGHTALYWYRQSLGQGPEFLIYFQGTGAADDSGLPNDRFFAVRPEGSVSTLKIQRTERGDSAVYLCASSLLGGVGETQYFGPGTRLLVL.